This T cell receptor beta chain stems from a study of blood T cell repertoires in COVID-19. On the study more broadly: Samples of COVID-19 (acute and convalescent) were obtained from the United States, Italy and Spain. Sources were T cells, B-cell-depleted T cells, or PBMCs; the material itself was cDNA or gDNA.

With respect to this clone: The conserved closing phenylalanine or tryptophan is absent in this CDR3, likely reflecting a read error. The limits of the CDR3 on the DNA are not certain, so only TCRdb's listed CDR3 is given.

Germline V CDR1 and CDR2: LNHNV, YYDKDF (reference sequence). Ends included, the CDR3 has 11 residues. Authors' data handling: Counts of nucleated cells, estimated from reference gene primer amplification, were obtained. Here immunoSEQ multiplex PCR was the method, and the copy in TCRdb shows in-frame clones only, minus some. Clonal size and the V and J genes are those of that table, whereas D and trimming came from the DNA. The sample holds roughly 260,000 clones, approximately 89% seen once. This TCR was recovered from a man between 40 and 49 years old who had recovered from COVID-19. This sequence joins TRBV15 and TRBJ1-5. Sequenced: peripheral blood. The chain's CDR3 is CATSRDLEGVR.